The rows below give T cell receptor beta chains drawn from one sample of a study of shared clonotypes between healthy human individuals. Some clones are missing from TCRdb's copy, which holds only in-frame ones; the method was immunoSEQ multiplex PCR. Of about 2.4 million clones listed, 90% to 95% are singletons. The specimen was naive CD4+ T cells from PBMCs. All receptors derive from a man aged 18 to 35 in good health. Some clones in this sample may be carry-over from other donors' samples. The CDR3 runs from the conserved cysteine through the conserved F or W. Fields, in order: J gene, D gene, V gene, CDR3 length, clone size, CDR3 protein, CDR3 DNA. The D gene is left open where the match is weak. A clone size is listed for some rows: how often the clone was seen (once, few, many), or a class if it is expanded.

J: TRBJ2-1; D: NA; V: TRBV5-1; length: 13; size: NA; CDR3: CASSTPPYNEQFF; DNA: TGCGCCAGCAGCACTCCCCCTTACAATGAGCAGTTCTTC
J: TRBJ1-5; D: NA; V: TRBV5-8; length: 12; size: NA; CDR3: CASSPRLQPQHF; DNA: TGTGCCAGCAGCCCCCGGTTGCAGCCCCAGCATTTT
J: TRBJ2-7; D: NA; V: TRBV4-1; length: 16; size: NA; CDR3: CASSQAPEGLSYEQYF; DNA: TGCGCCAGCAGCCAAGCCCCGGAAGGGCTCTCCTACGAGCAGTACTTC
J: TRBJ2-3; D: TRBD2; V: TRBV9; length: 17; size: NA; CDR3: CASSVGFWTSGTDTQYF; DNA: TGTGCCAGCAGCGTAGGGTTCTGGACTAGCGGCACAGATACGCAGTATTTT
J: TRBJ2-5; D: NA; V: TRBV7-6; length: 14; size: NA; CDR3: CASSLGAGQETQYF; DNA: TGTGCCAGCAGCTTAGGAGCAGGGCAAGAGACCCAGTACTTC
J: TRBJ2-7; D: NA; V: TRBV10-3; length: 13; size: NA; CDR3: CAISVSRIYEQYF; DNA: TGTGCCATCAGTGTATCGCGAATTTACGAGCAGTACTTC
J: TRBJ1-2; D: NA; V: TRBV7-9; length: 15; size: NA; CDR3: CASSPSRAGSYGYTF; DNA: TGTGCCAGCAGCCCCAGCCGCGCAGGGTCCTATGGCTACACCTTC
J: TRBJ1-1; D: NA; V: TRBV5-1; length: 14; size: NA; CDR3: CASSVQYQNTEAFF; DNA: TGCGCCAGCAGCGTACAGTACCAGAACACTGAAGCTTTCTTT
J: TRBJ2-2; D: TRBD1; V: TRBV19; length: 15; size: NA; CDR3: CATRGGQGATGELFF; DNA: TGTGCCACCAGAGGGGGACAGGGGGCAACCGGGGAGCTGTTTTTT
J: TRBJ2-3; D: TRBD1; V: TRBV5-4; length: 17; size: NA; CDR3: CASSQSTGTEHTDTQYF; DNA: TGTGCCAGCAGCCAATCAACCGGGACAGAGCACACAGATACGCAGTATTTT
J: TRBJ1-2; D: NA; V: TRBV28; length: 16; size: NA; CDR3: CASSLLSGQINYGYTF; DNA: TGTGCCAGCAGTTTATTGTCTGGACAGATTAACTATGGCTACACCTTC
J: TRBJ2-1; D: TRBD2; V: TRBV6-5; length: 15; size: few; CDR3: CASSLTSGSYNEQFF; DNA: TGTGCCAGCAGTCTGACTAGCGGGAGTTACAATGAGCAGTTCTTC
J: TRBJ1-3; D: NA; V: TRBV7-3; length: 13; size: NA; CDR3: CASSLRSGNTIYF; DNA: TGTGCCAGCAGCTTACGCTCTGGAAACACCATATATTTT
J: TRBJ2-2; D: NA; V: TRBV19; length: 17; size: once; CDR3: CASSIWRGATGTGELFF; DNA: TGTGCCAGTAGTATTTGGCGAGGTGCGACGGGCACCGGGGAGCTGTTTTTT
J: TRBJ1-2; D: TRBD1; V: TRBV7-8; length: 17; size: NA; CDR3: CASSLRDRGNGIYGYTF; DNA: TGTGCCAGCAGCTTGCGGGACAGGGGAAATGGTATCTATGGCTACACCTTC
J: TRBJ2-5; D: NA; V: TRBV29-1; length: 12; size: NA; CDR3: CSVEKSGETQYF; DNA: TGCAGCGTTGAAAAATCAGGGGAGACCCAGTACTTC
J: TRBJ2-1; D: TRBD2; V: TRBV25-1; length: 13; size: NA; CDR3: CASRLADYNEQFF; DNA: TGTGCCAGCAGGCTAGCGGACTACAATGAGCAGTTCTTC
J: TRBJ2-1; D: NA; V: TRBV27; length: 15; size: NA; CDR3: CASSRAPGSYNEQFF; DNA: TGTGCCAGCAGTCGGGCCCCCGGGTCCTACAATGAGCAGTTCTTC
J: TRBJ1-4; D: NA; V: TRBV7-9; length: 16; size: NA; CDR3: CASSLGIPGTNEKLFF; DNA: TGTGCCAGCAGCTTAGGAATTCCCGGGACTAATGAAAAACTGTTTTTT
J: TRBJ2-1; D: TRBD1; V: TRBV6-6; length: 15; size: NA; CDR3: CASSYLGTGGNEQFF; DNA: TGTGCCAGCAGTTACTTGGGGACAGGGGGCAATGAGCAGTTCTTC
J: TRBJ2-6; D: NA; V: TRBV28; length: 18; size: NA; CDR3: CASSRLGGAGTGANVLTF; DNA: TGTGCCAGCAGCCGATTGGGGGGCGCAGGAACTGGGGCCAACGTCCTGACTTTC
J: TRBJ1-2; D: NA; V: TRBV5-1; length: 13; size: NA; CDR3: CASSVDSNYGYTF; DNA: TGCGCCAGCAGCGTGGACAGTAACTATGGCTACACCTTC
J: TRBJ1-5; D: NA; V: TRBV9; length: 15; size: NA; CDR3: CASSADGRDYQPQHF; DNA: TGTGCCAGCAGCGCAGACGGGAGGGATTATCAGCCCCAGCATTTT
J: TRBJ2-7; D: NA; V: TRBV7-9; length: 15; size: NA; CDR3: CASSLLGAPTYEQYF; DNA: TGTGCCAGCAGCTTATTAGGGGCGCCCACCTACGAGCAGTACTTC
J: TRBJ2-5; D: TRBD1; V: TRBV28; length: 14; size: NA; CDR3: CASITGTAKETQYF; DNA: TGTGCCAGCATCACAGGGACAGCTAAAGAGACCCAGTACTTC
J: TRBJ2-5; D: NA; V: TRBV5-1; length: 13; size: NA; CDR3: CASRGAPGETQYF; DNA: TGCGCCAGCCGGGGGGCCCCCGGTGAGACCCAGTACTTC
J: TRBJ2-2; D: TRBD1; V: TRBV27; length: 15; size: NA; CDR3: CASSLIGGRIGELFF; DNA: TGTGCCAGCAGTTTGATAGGGGGCCGGATCGGGGAGCTGTTTTTT
J: TRBJ2-1; D: NA; V: TRBV10-3; length: 16; size: NA; CDR3: CAISGTARFSDNEQFF; DNA: TGTGCCATCAGTGGGACAGCCCGATTTTCGGACAATGAGCAGTTCTTC
J: TRBJ2-3; D: NA; V: TRBV11-2; length: 15; size: once; CDR3: CASSVGGATTDTQYF; DNA: TGTGCCAGCAGCGTAGGGGGGGCTACCACAGATACGCAGTATTTT
J: TRBJ2-7; D: TRBD1; V: TRBV4-2; length: 16; size: NA; CDR3: CASSPGPSDRENEQYF; DNA: TGTGCCAGCAGCCCAGGGCCGTCAGACAGGGAGAACGAGCAGTACTTC
J: TRBJ1-5; D: TRBD1; V: TRBV6-1; length: 16; size: NA; CDR3: CASSEAGAGGNQPQHF; DNA: TGTGCCAGCAGTGAAGCGGGGGCAGGGGGTAATCAGCCCCAGCATTTT
J: TRBJ2-2; D: NA; V: TRBV28; length: 15; size: once; CDR3: CASSFRGRTAGELFF; DNA: TGTGCCAGCAGTTTTCGGGGGAGAACGGCCGGGGAGCTGTTTTTT
J: TRBJ2-7; D: NA; V: TRBV27; length: 14; size: once; CDR3: CASSFSRGWYEQYF; DNA: TGTGCCAGCAGTTTTTCTCGGGGGTGGTACGAGCAGTACTTC
J: TRBJ1-4; D: NA; V: TRBV28; length: 13; size: NA; CDR3: CASSGDREEKLFF; DNA: TGTGCCAGCAGTGGGGATAGGGAGGAAAAACTGTTTTTT
J: TRBJ2-3; D: NA; V: TRBV6-5; length: 15; size: NA; CDR3: CASSYTGTNQDTQYF; DNA: TGTGCCAGCAGTTACACAGGGACTAATCAAGATACGCAGTATTTT
J: TRBJ1-3; D: NA; V: TRBV5-4; length: 15; size: once; CDR3: CASSLGGPAGNTIYF; DNA: TGTGCCAGCAGCTTAGGTGGACCCGCTGGAAACACCATATATTTT
J: TRBJ2-7; D: TRBD1; V: TRBV2; length: 15; size: NA; CDR3: CASTGPGTGTYEQYF; DNA: TGTGCTAGCACGGGCCCCGGGACAGGGACGTACGAGCAGTACTTC
J: TRBJ2-7; D: TRBD2; V: TRBV7-2; length: 14; size: NA; CDR3: CASSHPGLVSEQYF; DNA: TGTGCCAGCAGCCACCCGGGACTAGTGAGCGAGCAGTACTTC
J: TRBJ1-4; D: NA; V: TRBV15; length: 18; size: NA; CDR3: CATSRKVATVGTNEKLFF; DNA: TGTGCCACCAGCAGGAAGGTGGCGACCGTGGGCACTAATGAAAAACTGTTTTTT
J: TRBJ1-1; D: NA; V: TRBV5-1; length: 15; size: once; CDR3: CASSLAGTWDTEAFF; DNA: TGCGCCAGCAGCTTGGCCGGGACTTGGGACACTGAAGCTTTCTTT
J: TRBJ2-1; D: NA; V: TRBV7-9; length: 13; size: NA; CDR3: CASSRRTASEQFF; DNA: TGTGCCAGCAGCCGAAGGACGGCGAGTGAGCAGTTCTTC
J: TRBJ1-2; D: NA; V: TRBV10-3; length: 13; size: NA; CDR3: CATRPFTNYGYTF; DNA: TGTGCCACCAGGCCATTTACTAACTATGGCTACACCTTC
J: TRBJ2-1; D: TRBD2; V: TRBV28; length: 17; size: NA; CDR3: CASSLWRLAGGPLEQFF; DNA: TGTGCCAGCAGTTTATGGAGACTAGCGGGAGGGCCATTGGAGCAGTTCTTC
J: TRBJ1-3; D: TRBD1; V: TRBV7-8; length: 19; size: NA; CDR3: CASSLGSMTGQTSGNTIYF; DNA: TGTGCCAGCAGCTTAGGCTCTATGACAGGGCAAACCTCTGGAAACACCATATATTTT
J: TRBJ2-7; D: NA; V: TRBV29-1; length: 12; size: NA; CDR3: CSVIYSATEQYF; DNA: TGCAGCGTTATTTACTCGGCAACCGAGCAGTACTTC
J: TRBJ1-1; D: NA; V: TRBV7-2; length: 13; size: NA; CDR3: CASSTRTATEAFF; DNA: TGTGCCAGCAGCACCCGGACGGCGACTGAAGCTTTCTTT
J: TRBJ2-7; D: TRBD1; V: TRBV10-3; length: 15; size: NA; CDR3: CAISGTSTGTYEQYF; DNA: TGTGCCATCAGTGGGACGTCGACAGGGACCTACGAGCAGTACTTC
J: TRBJ2-7; D: TRBD2; V: TRBV5-1; length: 14; size: NA; CDR3: CASSLAREGGEQYF; DNA: TGCGCCAGCAGCTTGGCCCGGGAGGGCGGCGAGCAGTACTTC
J: TRBJ2-7; D: NA; V: TRBV21-1; length: 11; size: NA; CDR3: CASPQGYEQYF; DNA: TGTGCCAGTCCACAGGGCTACGAGCAGTACTTC
J: TRBJ2-3; D: NA; V: TRBV20-1; length: 11; size: NA; CDR3: CSALSADTQYF; DNA: TGCAGTGCTCTCTCCGCAGATACGCAGTATTTT
J: TRBJ1-1; D: TRBD1; V: TRBV19; length: 16; size: NA; CDR3: CASSRQGVLRVVEAFF; DNA: TGTGCCAGTAGTAGACAGGGGGTCTTAAGGGTCGTTGAAGCTTTCTTT